The 25 T cell receptor beta chains below come from one sample, sequenced in a study of cytomegalovirus exposure and HLA in healthy donors. In the PCR, 60 Vbeta and 13 Jbeta primers were used. The protocol was immunoSEQ multiplex PCR, while the TCRdb copy is restricted to in-frame clones and leaves out a portion. The table lists 150,000 to 180,000 clones, nearly 80% of them singletons. The sample consisted of PBMCs. The receptors stem from a man under 40 in good health and CMV-seropositive.

The chain couples TRBV28 to TRBJ2-3; 7 bases fit TRBD2. There are 15 residues in the CDR3. J lost 5 bases, V lost 5 bases, and 10 bases had no gene match. Germline CDR1 MDHEN, CDR2 SYDVKM. Here the CDR3 DNA reads TGTGCCAGCAGTCCCGGACTAGAAGAAGGAGATACGCAGTATTTT. Translated: CASSPGLEEGDTQYF.

This rearrangement joins TRBV6-6 to TRBJ1-4, with TRBD1 identical over 7 bases. This CDR3 has 15 residues. The germline V gene encodes CDR1 MNHNY and CDR2 SVGAGI (reference sequence). With 8 bases clipped from V and 8 bases from J, the junction kept 14 bases outside the gene matches. CDR3 loop: CASQLGNRGGEKLFF. For the CDR3, the DNA is TGTGCCAGCCAATTGGGTAACAGGGGTGGGGAAAAACTGTTTTTT.

This clone has a single count. This rearrangement joins TRBV11-2 to TRBJ2-3, with TRBD2 matching 9 bases. There are 17 residues in the CDR3. From germline, CDR1 is SGHAT and CDR2 FQNNGV. The J segment lost 1 base and the V segment lost 4 bases, leaving 9 bases of the junction unmatched. CDR3 loop: CASSSDLAGVGTDTQYF. CDR3 bases: TGTGCCAGCAGCTCAGACTTAGCGGGAGTCGGCACAGATACGCAGTATTTT. The full variable domain, rest sourced from reference TRBV11-2 and TRBJ2-3, is EAGVAQSPRYKIIEKRQSVAFWCNPISGHATLYWYQQILGQGPKLLIQFQNNGVVDDSQLPKDRFSAERLKGVDSTLKIQPAKLEDSAVYLCASSSDLAGVGTDTQYFGPGTRLTVL.

The chain recombines TRBV11-2 with TRBJ2-2; maybe TRBD2 (5 bases). The CDR3 runs to 15 residues. V was clipped by 3 bases and J by 4 bases, with 12 bases between them. Germline V CDR1 and CDR2: SGHAT, FQNNGV. The CDR3 loop is CASSFGLPATGELFF. The DNA of the CDR3 is TGTGCCAGCAGCTTTGGACTTCCGGCCACCGGGGAGCTGTTTTTT.

The table lists this clone with a few counts. The chain has TRBV5-6 and TRBJ1-1; 7 nucleotides line up with TRBD1. CDR3 length: 14 amino acids. The V segment lost 4 bases and the J segment 5 bases; nucleotides outside the gene matches: 8. Germline CDR1 reads SGHDT; CDR2 reads YYEEEE. This chain's CDR3 is CASSSDRVITEAFF. The DNA of the CDR3 is TGTGCCAGCAGCAGCGACAGGGTAATTACTGAAGCTTTCTTT.

This chain links TRBV9 with TRBJ2-7; D is perhaps TRBD2 (5 bases). Trimming removed 0 bases at V and 7 bases at J, with 8 bases between. Germline CDR1 reads SGDLS; CDR2 reads YYNGEE. The CDR3 spans 12 residues. This CDR3 is CASSVERGEQYF. In DNA, the CDR3 is TGTGCCAGCAGCGTAGAACGCGGGGAGCAGTACTTC.

The count of this clone is one. This chain links TRBV9 with TRBJ2-2; TRBD1 matches 9 bases. Looked up from germline, CDR1 is SGDLS and CDR2 is YYNGEE. The V gene end was trimmed by 4 bases and the J gene end by 1 base; junction bases not matched to a gene: 8. The CDR3 consists of 17 residues. CDR3 loop: CASSPQSGQGNTGELFF. CDR3 bases: TGTGCCAGCAGCCCGCAATCGGGACAGGGGAACACCGGGGAGCTGTTTTTT.

The chain is built from TRBV28 and TRBJ1-4; 9 bases are shared with TRBD1. The CDR3 has 15 amino acids. V gave up 8 bases and J gave up 5 bases; unmatched junction bases: 9. Germline V lookup: CDR1 MDHEN, CDR2 SYDVKM. The CDR3 sequence: CASSHPGTGNEKLFF. CDR3 DNA: TGTGCCAGCTCTCACCCCGGGACAGGGAATGAAAAACTGTTTTTT. The variable domain in full, with the rest retrieved from reference TRBV28 and TRBJ1-4, is DVKVTQSSRYLVKRTGEKVFLECVQDMDHENMFWYRQDPGLGLRLIYFSYDVKMKEKGDIPEGYSVSREKKERFSLILESASTNQTSMYLCASSHPGTGNEKLFFGSGTQLSVL.

J is TRBJ2-1 and V is TRBV5-4, with 7 bases fitting TRBD2. Germline V gene lookup returns CDR1 SGHNT and CDR2 YYREEE (reference sequence). This CDR3 is 14 amino acids long. With V trimmed by 4 bases and J by 4 bases, 5 bases remained unmatched. CDR3 nucleotides: TGTGCCAGCAGCCGAGGACTAGATTACAATGAGCAGTTCTTC. Translation gives CASSRGLDYNEQFF.

This clone was counted once. The chain employs TRBV27 and TRBJ2-7; the match to TRBD2 covers 11 bases. Germline CDR1 MNHEY, CDR2 SMNVEV (reference sequence). After removal of 6 bases from V and 0 bases from J, the junction contained 7 bases not matched to a gene. The CDR3 consists of 16 residues. CDR3 sequence reads: CASSPSLAGGSYEQYF. The CDR3 DNA sequence: TGTGCCAGCAGCCCCTCCCTAGCGGGAGGCTCCTACGAGCAGTACTTC.

This chain connects TRBV4-1 to TRBJ2-7; 10 nucleotides match TRBD1. V lost 4 bases to trimming and J lost 7 bases; unmatched junction nucleotides: 7. This CDR3 has 14 amino acids. Germline values: CDR1 MGHRA, CDR2 YSYEKL. CDR3: CASSPGGQGKEQYF. As DNA, the CDR3 is TGCGCCAGCAGCCCCGGGGGACAGGGGAAGGAGCAGTACTTC.

This chain uses TRBV18 with TRBJ2-5, with 10 bases that match TRBD1. The J call is uncertain, as TRBJ2-7 better fits the DNA end. There are 15 residues in the CDR3. Germline CDR1 is KGHSH and CDR2 is LQKENI. The CDR3 here is CASSPLPGTGVEQYF. The CDR3 DNA sequence: TGTGCCAGCTCACCACTACCCGGGACAGGGGTCGAGCAGTACTTC.

The rearrangement joins TRBV6-1 to TRBJ1-3; D gene uncertain. CDR3 length: 13 residues. In germline, CDR1 is MNHNS, CDR2 SASEGT. The V end lost 5 bases, the J end lost 2 bases, and 7 bases lay between the germline ends. CDR3 residues: CASSLAAGNTIYF. The CDR3 DNA follows: TGTGCCAGCAGTTTGGCGGCTGGAAACACCATATATTTT.

The chain joins TRBV7-8 to TRBJ1-5; D is possibly TRBD1 (6 bases). Per germline, CDR1 SGHVS and CDR2 FQNEAQ. V was shortened by 8 bases and J by 3 bases, with 11 bases between the two germline ends. CDR3 size: 13 residues. This CDR3 reads CASSWGLNQPQHF. The CDR3 coding sequence is TGTGCCAGCTCCTGGGGGCTCAATCAGCCCCAGCATTTT.

This chain's CDR3 is CASSSTRQGFTEAFF. The CDR3, as DNA: TGTGCCAGCAGCTCAACCAGACAGGGGTTCACTGAAGCTTTCTTT. The V and J genes are TRBV7-9 and TRBJ1-1, with 8 bases fitting TRBD1. V gave up 4 bases and J gave up 4 bases; unmatched junction bases: 8. This CDR3 spans 15 amino acids. From germline, CDR1 is SEHNR and CDR2 FQNEAQ (reference sequence).

The chain employs TRBV7-9 and TRBJ2-7; possible D gene TRBD2, 7 bases. The germline V and J ends were trimmed by 5 bases and 6 bases, with 26 bases remaining between them. The CDR3 runs 17 residues. In germline, CDR1 is SEHNR, CDR2 FQNEAQ (reference sequence). CDR3 sequence (DNA): TGTGCCAGCAGCCGCGGGGGAGCCAGGGGCGCAGAGTTCGAGCAGTACTTC. This gives the protein CASSRGGARGAEFEQYF.

This clone was seen just once. The gene calls are TRBV7-2 and TRBJ2-1; the match to TRBD2 covers 11 bases. The CDR3 covers 14 residues. The germline V gene encodes CDR1 SGHTA and CDR2 FQGNSA. J lost 6 bases, V lost 6 bases, and 4 bases had no gene match. The CDR3 reads CASRPGTSGNEQFF. CDR3 nucleotides: TGTGCCAGCAGGCCCGGGACTAGCGGCAATGAGCAGTTCTTC.

The CDR3 nucleotides are TGTGCCTGGAGTGGTGGGGAAGACGGGACAGGGGAAGCTTTCTTT. Translating it yields CAWSGGEDGTGEAFF. This chain joins TRBV30 and TRBJ1-1, with 9 bases matching TRBD1. Germline CDR1 reads GTSNPN; CDR2 reads SVGIG (reference sequence). The CDR3 contains 15 residues. Losses at the gene ends were 1 base for V and 8 bases for J; bases not matched to a gene: 11.

DNA for the CDR3: TGCAGCGTTGTGGGACTAGCGGGGGGGGAGCAGTACTTC. Its protein is CSVVGLAGGEQYF. The chain links TRBV29-1 to TRBJ2-7, with 16 nucleotides matching TRBD2. This CDR3 spans 13 amino acids. With 4 bases clipped from V and 7 bases from J, the junction kept 1 base outside the gene matches. Germline assignment: CDR1 SQVTM and CDR2 ANQGSEA.

The chain is built from TRBV4-2 and TRBJ2-7; 7 bases are shared with TRBD1. Looked up from germline, CDR1 is LGHNA and CDR2 is YNFKEQ. This CDR3 has 15 amino acids. With V trimmed by 4 bases and J by 0 bases, 6 bases remained unmatched. CDR3 protein: CASSPSGTVSYEQYF. Written as DNA, the CDR3 is TGTGCCAGCAGCCCTTCCGGGACAGTCTCCTACGAGCAGTACTTC.

This chain joins TRBV7-9 and TRBJ1-4, with D unclear. This CDR3 has 14 residues. Germline lookup yields CDR1 SEHNR and CDR2 FQNEAQ (reference sequence). With 8 bases removed from V and 10 bases from J, the gap between germline ends came to 20 bases. Written as DNA, the CDR3 is TGTGCCAGCCAAGTGATCCCCAGCGAAGTAAAACTGTTTTTT. It specifies CASQVIPSEVKLFF.

The chain recombines TRBV9 with TRBJ2-5; tentatively, D is TRBD1 (7 bases). The CDR3 sequence is 14 residues long. CDR1 is SGDLS and CDR2 is YYNGEE in the germline V gene. The V end lost 4 bases, the J end lost 5 bases, and 15 bases lay between the germline ends. The CDR3 DNA reads TGTGCCAGCAGCTCCACAGGGGCGGGGGAGACCCAGTACTTC. Protein product: CASSSTGAGETQYF. Complete variable domain (other parts from reference TRBV9 and TRBJ2-5): DSGVTQTPKHLITATGQRVTLRCSPRSGDLSVYWYQQSLDQGLQFLIQYYNGEERAKGNILERFSAQQFPDLHSELNLSSLELGDSALYFCASSSTGAGETQYFGPGTRLLVL.

The chain combines TRBV7-3 with TRBJ2-5; D uncertain. In germline, CDR1 is SGHTA, CDR2 FQGTGA. The CDR3 runs 13 residues. V shed 5 bases and J shed 2 bases, with 9 bases lying between them. CDR3 sequence: CASSPRRQETQYF. CDR3 DNA sequence: TGTGCCAGCAGCCCTCGGCGGCAAGAGACCCAGTACTTC.

The chain links TRBV9 to TRBJ1-1, with a possible D match to TRBD1 (5 bases). Per germline, CDR1 SGDLS and CDR2 YYNGEE. The length of the CDR3 is 16 residues. V lost 3 bases, J lost 1 base, and 16 bases lay in between. The CDR3 DNA sequence: TGTGCCAGCAGCGCAAACCTGGACACGTCGAACACTGAAGCTTTCTTT. It codes for CASSANLDTSNTEAFF.

V gene TRBV30 combines with J gene TRBJ2-3, with 8 positions matching TRBD1. The germline V gene has CDR1 GTSNPN and CDR2 SVGIG (reference sequence). Trimming took 3 bases from V and 2 from J; bases not matched to a gene: 7. The CDR3 runs 15 residues. This CDR3 is CAWSQGQGFTDTQYF. In nucleotides, the CDR3 is TGTGCCTGGAGCCAAGGACAGGGATTCACAGATACGCAGTATTTT.